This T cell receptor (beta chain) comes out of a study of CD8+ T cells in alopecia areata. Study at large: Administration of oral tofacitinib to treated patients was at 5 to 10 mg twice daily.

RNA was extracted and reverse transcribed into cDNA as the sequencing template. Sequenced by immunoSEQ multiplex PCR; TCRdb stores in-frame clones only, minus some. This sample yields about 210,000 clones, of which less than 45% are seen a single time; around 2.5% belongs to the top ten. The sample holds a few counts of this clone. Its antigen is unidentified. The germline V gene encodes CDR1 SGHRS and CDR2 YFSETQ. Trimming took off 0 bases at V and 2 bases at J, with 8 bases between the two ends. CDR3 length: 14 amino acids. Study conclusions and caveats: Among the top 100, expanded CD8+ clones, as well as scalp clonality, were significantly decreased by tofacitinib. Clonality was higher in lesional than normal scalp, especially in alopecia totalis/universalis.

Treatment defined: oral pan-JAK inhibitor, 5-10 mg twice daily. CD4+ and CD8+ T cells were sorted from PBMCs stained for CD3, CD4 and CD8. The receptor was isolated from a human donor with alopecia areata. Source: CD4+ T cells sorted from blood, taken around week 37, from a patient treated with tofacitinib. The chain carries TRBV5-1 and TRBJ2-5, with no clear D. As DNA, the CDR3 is TGCGCCAGCAGCTTGGGACACAATCAAGAGACCCAGTACTTC. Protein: CASSLGHNQETQYF.